Presented here are 19 T cell receptor beta chains from one specimen sequenced in a study of cytomegalovirus exposure and HLA in healthy donors. Primers included in the PCR were 60 Vbeta and 13 Jbeta primers. Method: immunoSEQ multiplex PCR; TCRdb's copy keeps in-frame clones and lacks some. The sample lists approximately 160,000 clones, roughly 84% occurring once. The source material was PBMCs. The receptors come from a male donor in good health and CMV-seronegative.

This clone was found once. The chain couples TRBV19 to TRBJ2-2; no firm D call. The V end was cut by 9 bases, the J end by 1 base, with 9 bases between. Germline CDR1 is LNHDA and CDR2 is SQIVND (reference sequence). This CDR3 has 13 residues. The CDR3 sequence is CASRHMNTGELFF. The CDR3 coding sequence is TGTGCCAGCCGACATATGAACACCGGGGAGCTGTTTTTT.

The chain couples TRBV7-9 to TRBJ1-2; D gene ambiguous. The length of the CDR3 is 15 residues. With 4 bases removed from V and 5 bases from J, the gap between germline ends came to 17 bases. Germline loops: CDR1 SEHNR, CDR2 FQNEAQ (reference sequence). The CDR3 nucleotides read TGTGCCAGCAGCTCCCTTGTGGAGGTGGGGTATGGCTACACCTTC. Its protein is CASSSLVEVGYGYTF.

This clone was seen only once. This chain joins TRBV28 and TRBJ2-5; a possible D gene is TRBD1 (6 bases). Germline CDR1 MDHEN, CDR2 SYDVKM. V was clipped by 8 bases and J by 2 bases, with 15 bases between them. CDR3 size: 14 residues. The CDR3 sequence is CASGLGQIQETQYF. The CDR3 nucleotides are TGTGCCAGCGGCCTAGGACAGATACAAGAGACCCAGTACTTC.

V gene TRBV15 combines with J gene TRBJ2-7; D perhaps matches TRBD1 (6 bases). Per germline, CDR1 LNHNV and CDR2 YYDKDF (reference sequence). This CDR3 spans 15 amino acids. With 0 bases removed from V and 6 bases from J, the gap between germline ends came to 15 bases. The CDR3 DNA reads as TGTGCCACCAGCAGAGATAAGGGGGTCGTAGGCGAGCAGTACTTC. It specifies CATSRDKGVVGEQYF.

On this clone itself: The junction does not match germline at one end; this may be a read error. CDR3 residues: CASREDRGNSYEQYF. CDR3 in DNA: TGTGCCAGCAGGGAAGACAGGGGTAACTCCTACGAGCAGTACTTC. The chain employs TRBV2 and TRBJ2-7; 8 nucleotides match TRBD1. The germline CDR1 and CDR2 sequences are SNHLY and FYNNEI. The CDR3 runs 15 residues.

The chain carries TRBV5-6 and TRBJ1-5; no definite D call. This CDR3 has 14 amino acids. The V end was cut by 4 bases, the J end by 6 bases, with 14 bases between. Germline V gives CDR1 SGHDT, CDR2 YYEEEE. CDR3 loop: CASSLSQDRQPQHF. The CDR3 DNA sequence: TGTGCCAGCAGCCTAAGCCAGGATCGTCAGCCCCAGCATTTT.

The table lists this clone with a few counts. This chain links TRBV9 with TRBJ2-2; 10 nucleotides agree with TRBD1. The CDR3 is 16 amino acids. The junction had 3 bases not matched to a gene; V was cut back by 1 base and J by 3 bases. Germline CDR1 reads SGDLS; CDR2 reads YYNGEE. The CDR3 sequence is CASSVTGTGDTGELFF. The CDR3 DNA follows: TGTGCCAGCAGCGTAACCGGGACAGGGGACACCGGGGAGCTGTTTTTT.

This clone was found a few times. The chain joins TRBV4-2 to TRBJ1-2; D not resolved. This CDR3 region has 15 residues. V lost 4 bases, J lost 4 bases, and 16 bases lay in between. The germline V gene encodes CDR1 LGHNA and CDR2 YNFKEQ. This CDR3 is CASSPRLLAGYGYTF. CDR3 DNA sequence: TGTGCCAGCAGCCCCCGCCTGCTGGCGGGCTATGGCTACACCTTC.

The chain combines TRBV10-2 with TRBJ2-7, with D perhaps matching TRBD1 (5 bases). The germline V gene has CDR1 WSHSY and CDR2 SAAADI. CDR3 length equals 14 residues. V was cut by 3 bases and J by 4 bases, with 13 bases left in between. The CDR3 spells CASSEGRRAYEQYF. DNA for the CDR3: TGCGCCAGCAGTGAAGGTCGCAGGGCTTACGAGCAGTACTTC.

This clone has a single count. V gene TRBV6-5 combines with J gene TRBJ2-7; TRBD1 matches 9 bases. The trim removed 2 bases at V and 9 bases at J, leaving 5 bases unmatched. This CDR3 has 13 residues. CDR1 and CDR2 from the germline V gene are MNHEY and SVGAGI. CDR3 nucleotides: TGTGCCAGCAGTTACACCCCGGACAGGGGGCAGTACTTC. The encoded protein is CASSYTPDRGQYF.

The chain combines TRBV28 with TRBJ2-3; 7 nucleotides agree with TRBD2. CDR1 is MDHEN and CDR2 is SYDVKM in the germline V gene. There are 16 residues in the CDR3. The trim removed 5 bases at V and 0 bases at J, leaving 8 bases unmatched. The CDR3 DNA reads TGTGCCAGCAGTCGAGGGGCGGGAGCTAGCACAGATACGCAGTATTTT. Amino acids: CASSRGAGASTDTQYF.

This chain joins TRBV27 and TRBJ1-6; 9 positions match TRBD1. This CDR3 region has 15 residues. V gave up 4 bases and J gave up 6 bases; unmatched junction bases: 4. Germline loops: CDR1 MNHEY, CDR2 SMNVEV (reference sequence). The CDR3 loop is CASSSGTGRNSPLHF. DNA of the CDR3: TGTGCCAGCAGTTCCGGGACAGGGCGTAATTCACCCCTCCACTTT.

CDR3 protein: CASTETSGANVNEQFF. The CDR3 DNA reads as TGTGCCAGCACCGAGACTAGCGGGGCTAATGTCAATGAGCAGTTCTTC. V is TRBV7-3 and J is TRBJ2-1; 11 bases map to TRBD2. Germline V gene data show CDR1 as SGHTA and CDR2 as FQGTGA. Unmatched junction bases numbered 11, after V lost 7 bases and J lost 6 bases. This CDR3 comprises 16 residues.

The chain carries TRBV5-1 and TRBJ1-4; no clear D. The CDR3 contains 15 residues. Per germline, CDR1 SGHRS and CDR2 YFSETQ. V lost 0 bases and J lost 3, with 9 bases in between. CDR3 amino acids: CASSLGPVANEKLFF. The CDR3 bases are TGCGCCAGCAGCTTGGGGCCCGTGGCTAATGAAAAACTGTTTTTT.

The chain couples TRBV11-1 to TRBJ2-1; D is ambiguous. Germline lookup yields CDR1 SGHAT and CDR2 FQDESV (reference sequence). The CDR3 extends over 12 amino acids. Trimming cost V 1 base and J 10 bases, with 8 bases left between them. The CDR3 DNA follows: TGTGCCAGCAGCTTAGGTCTCTTGGAGCAGTTCTTC. Amino acids: CASSLGLLEQFF.

V and J are TRBV9 and TRBJ2-7; possibly TRBD2 for D (7 bases). CDR3 length: 16 residues. The germline V gene has CDR1 SGDLS and CDR2 YYNGEE. The V end lost 2 bases, the J end lost 6 bases, and 21 bases lay between the germline ends. In DNA, the CDR3 is TGTGCCAGCAGCGTTGGGGGGGGCAGGGGCATGGGCGAGCAGTACTTC. Translated, it gives CASSVGGGRGMGEQYF. The full variable domain, its missing parts supplied by reference TRBV9 and TRBJ2-7, is DSGVTQTPKHLITATGQRVTLRCSPRSGDLSVYWYQQSLDQGLQFLIQYYNGEERAKGNILERFSAQQFPDLHSELNLSSLELGDSALYFCASSVGGGRGMGEQYFGPGTRLTVT.

The chain combines TRBV9 with TRBJ1-1, with D tentatively TRBD1 (5 bases). The CDR3 is 14 residues long. The germline V gene encodes CDR1 SGDLS and CDR2 YYNGEE. Trimming took 0 bases from V and 3 from J, leaving 9 bases between them. DNA for the CDR3: TGTGCCAGCAGCGTAGTAGGCAGGGACACTGAAGCTTTCTTT. Amino acid sequence: CASSVVGRDTEAFF.

The chain is built from TRBV10-3 and TRBJ1-6; the match to TRBD1 covers 9 bases. V dropped 8 bases and J dropped 9; count of bases not matched to a gene: 11. The germline V gene has CDR1 ENHRY and CDR2 SYGVKD. The CDR3 covers 15 residues. The CDR3 DNA reads TGTGCCATCGGCGAAGGGGGGACAGGGAGTTCACCCCTCCACTTT. This codes for CAIGEGGTGSSPLHF.

The chain recombines TRBV7-9 with TRBJ2-7; D remains ambiguous. CDR1 is SEHNR, CDR2 FQNEAQ, per germline (reference sequence). The CDR3 extends over 14 amino acids. With 5 bases removed from V and 1 base from J, the gap between germline ends came to 12 bases. CDR3 coding DNA: TGTGCCAGCAGCCTTGGTGCGGCTTCCTACGAGCAGTACTTC. This encodes CASSLGAASYEQYF.